Presented here are 32 T cell receptor beta chains from one specimen sequenced in a study of early T cells in non-severe SARS-CoV-2 infection. TCRdb recomputed calls from the 5' RACE reads with MiXCR, one row per CDR3 protein. The profile covers more than 45,000 distinct CDR3 sequences, with roughly 13% appearing a single time and roughly 10% taken by the ten largest. Sequenced input: whole blood. All receptors come from an adult who was a healthcare worker with PCR-confirmed SARS-CoV-2 infection or an uninfected control (not recorded which).

The chain joins TRBV5-1 to TRBJ2-3; TRBD2 matches 12 bases. Per germline, CDR1 SGHRS and CDR2 YFSETQ. J was trimmed by 6 bases and V by 6 bases; bases with no gene match: 5. The CDR3 length is 14 residues. The CDR3 DNA follows: TGCGCCAGCAAACTAGCGGGGGGCCCGGATACGCAGTATTTT. Protein sequence: CASKLAGGPDTQYF.

CDR3 DNA sequence: TGCAGTGCTGGCAGCGGGGGGCGTCAAGAGACCCAGTACTTC. Its translation: CSAGSGGRQETQYF. This chain links TRBV20-1 with TRBJ2-5, with TRBD2 matching over 9 bases. V was clipped by 5 bases and J by 2 bases; unmatched bases: 6. CDR1 is DFQATT, CDR2 SNEGSKA, per germline (reference sequence). This CDR3 spans 14 amino acids.

This clonotype was seen repeatedly, ten times or more. Here the CDR3 DNA reads TGTGCCAGCAGCCAAGATGGGACAGGACAAGATACGCAGTATTTT. It codes for CASSQDGTGQDTQYF. The chain carries TRBV4-2 and TRBJ2-3; TRBD1 agrees at 8 bases. In germline, CDR1 is LGHNA, CDR2 YNFKEQ. The V gene end was trimmed by 0 bases and the J gene end by 5 bases; junction bases not matched to a gene: 4. The CDR3 runs 15 residues.

In regard to this clonotype: This may come from a read error, since a much larger clone is one base off. The chain combines TRBV7-6 with TRBJ1-4, with D perhaps matching TRBD1 (6 bases). Germline V CDR1 and CDR2: SGHVS, FNYEAQ. This CDR3 has 17 residues. In DNA, the CDR3 is TGTGCCAGCAGCTTCACCTCGGACAGAGCAACTAAAGAAAAACTGTTTTTT. As protein: CASSFTSDRATKEKLFF.

This clonotype came up a few times. The chain uses TRBV12-3 or TRBV12-4 and TRBJ1-1; no clear D. This CDR3 comprises 14 residues. V gave up 5 bases and J gave up 5 bases, with 15 bases separating them. Here the CDR3 reads CASSKVTVGTEAFF. The DNA for the CDR3 is TGTGCCAGCAGTAAAGTTACAGTGGGGACTGAAGCTTTCTTT.

This clonotype came up many times. The chain uses TRBV7-8 and TRBJ2-1; 9 positions agree with TRBD2. Germline V gene lookup returns CDR1 SGHVS and CDR2 FQNEAQ. The V segment lost 4 bases and the J segment 6 bases; nucleotides outside the gene matches: 10. The CDR3 has 16 amino acids. The CDR3 loop is CASSSPLSGRRNEQFF. For the CDR3, the DNA is TGTGCCAGCAGCTCCCCTTTAAGCGGGAGGCGCAATGAGCAGTTCTTC.

The chain joins TRBV7-9 to TRBJ2-5; the D call may be TRBD1 or TRBD2 (6 bases each). Germline V CDR1 and CDR2: SEHNR, FQNEAQ (reference sequence). This CDR3 contains 16 residues. Between the trimmed V and J ends, which lost 5 bases and 3 bases, there was a span of 19 bases. DNA for the CDR3: TGTGCCAGCAGCACCCCTGGGGGGCGGAAGAAAGAGACCCAGTACTTC. It is translated as CASSTPGGRKKETQYF. The whole variable domain, filled in from reference TRBV7-9 and TRBJ2-5, reads DTGVSQNPRHKITKRGQNVTFRCDPISEHNRLYWYRQTLGQGPEFLTYFQNEAQLEKSRLLSDRFSAERPKGSFSTLEIQRTEQGDSAMYLCASSTPGGRKKETQYFGPGTRLLVL.

Ten or more counts support this clonotype. This rearrangement joins TRBV5-1 to TRBJ1-1; TRBD1 agrees at 11 bases. V dropped 0 bases and J dropped 4; count of bases not matched to a gene: 8. The germline V gene has CDR1 SGHRS and CDR2 YFSETQ. This CDR3 spans 17 amino acids. The DNA for the CDR3 is TGCGCCAGCAGCTTGGCCGGACAGGGGGCGTCAGTCACTGAAGCTTTCTTT. This sequence encodes CASSLAGQGASVTEAFF.

Many counts were recorded for this clonotype. The chain uses TRBV2 and TRBJ2-1; TRBD2 aligns across 9 bases. The CDR3 runs 11 residues. The germline gives CDR1 SNHLY, CDR2 FYNNEI. Losses at the gene ends were 6 bases for V and 15 bases for J; bases not matched to a gene: 6. This chain's CDR3 is CASRGTSPLFF. The CDR3 region has the DNA TGTGCCAGCAGGGGGACTAGCCCACTGTTCTTC.

This clonotype was found many times. This chain connects TRBV2 to TRBJ2-2, with a possible D match to TRBD1 (5 bases). V was clipped by 5 bases and J by 5 bases, with 9 bases between them. CDR1 and CDR2 (germline): SNHLY, FYNNEI. The CDR3 is 13 amino acids. For the CDR3, the DNA is TGTGCCAGCAGTCCTCAGGGTACCGGGGAGCTGTTTTTT. Translation gives CASSPQGTGELFF.

The table lists this clonotype with many counts. This chain links TRBV15 with TRBJ2-3; 7 nucleotides agree with TRBD1. Germline V gives CDR1 LNHNV, CDR2 YYDKDF (reference sequence). This CDR3 contains 14 residues. V lost 5 bases, J lost 4 bases, and 6 bases stayed unmatched. The CDR3 region is CATSWTGLADTQYF. The CDR3 bases are TGTGCCACCAGCTGGACAGGACTTGCAGATACGCAGTATTTT.

Ten or more counts support this clonotype. The genes are TRBV21-1 and TRBJ2-1; whether TRBD2, the table's D call, matches the DNA was not checked. TRBV21-1 is shown as a pseudogene. This CDR3 region has 16 residues. CDR3 coding DNA: TGTGCCAGCAGGTGGATGACTAGCCTTAGATACAATGAGCAGTTCTTC. This codes for CASRWMTSLRYNEQFF.

This rearrangement joins TRBV2 to TRBJ1-4, with D unclear. V lost 4 bases to trimming and J lost 0 bases, with 12 bases between them. CDR1 and CDR2 (germline): SNHLY, FYNNEI. This CDR3 spans 16 amino acids. The chain's CDR3 is CASSAPGLATNEKLFF. CDR3 nucleotide sequence: TGTGCCAGCAGTGCCCCGGGCCTAGCAACTAATGAAAAACTGTTTTTT.

The genes are TRBV3-1 and TRBJ1-3, with 9 bases lining up with TRBD1. The ends lost 3 bases at V and 4 bases at J; junction bases unmatched: 4. The CDR3 has 15 amino acids. Looked up from germline, CDR1 is LGHDT and CDR2 is YNNKEL (reference sequence). CDR3 nucleotide sequence: TGTGCCAGCAGCCAGGGGACAGGGCTAGGAAACACCATATATTTT. Residues: CASSQGTGLGNTIYF.

This clonotype was counted only a few times. J is TRBJ1-6 and V is TRBV4-1; a weak D match, TRBD1 (5 bases). Germline CDR1 reads MGHRA; CDR2 reads YSYEKL. CDR3 length: 15 residues. The V end lost 0 bases, the J end lost 8 bases, and 11 bases lay between the germline ends. CDR3: CASSQDGQGHSPLHF. CDR3 DNA: TGCGCCAGCAGCCAAGATGGGCAGGGTCATTCACCCCTCCACTTT.

This clonotype has at least ten counts. This chain connects TRBV30 to TRBJ2-3; TRBD2 agrees at 11 bases. Germline lookup yields CDR1 GTSNPN and CDR2 SVGIG (reference sequence). This CDR3 contains 16 residues. The J segment lost 2 bases and the V segment lost 1 base, leaving 5 bases of the junction unmatched. The CDR3 protein is CAWSAPLAGDTDTQYF. In DNA form, the CDR3 reads TGTGCCTGGAGTGCACCACTAGCGGGGGACACAGATACGCAGTATTTT.

The chain combines TRBV3-1 with TRBJ2-5; 7 nucleotides align to TRBD1. The CDR3 has 14 residues. Germline assignment: CDR1 LGHDT and CDR2 YNNKEL (reference sequence). V gave up 2 bases and J gave up 5 bases; unmatched junction bases: 5. In nucleotides, the CDR3 is TGTGCCAGCAGCCAACTGGGACAGCGCGAGACCCAGTACTTC. Encoded protein: CASSQLGQRETQYF.

This clonotype was seen ten or more times. The V and J genes are TRBV6-5 and TRBJ2-5; D is unresolved. The CDR3 has 12 amino acids. The germline V gene encodes CDR1 MNHEY and CDR2 SVGAGI. V lost 2 bases, J lost 5 bases, and 6 bases lay in between. DNA for the CDR3: TGTGCCAGCAGTTACGATCGTGAGACCCAGTACTTC. This translates into CASSYDRETQYF.

The V and J genes are TRBV11-2 and TRBJ2-1; 9 bases are shared with TRBD1. Germline V gene data show CDR1 as SGHAT and CDR2 as FQNNGV. The CDR3 is 16 residues long. The trim removed 1 base at V and 3 bases at J, leaving 4 bases unmatched. CDR3 amino acids: CASSLVTGGFYNEQFF. The CDR3 nucleotides read TGTGCCAGCAGCTTAGTTACAGGGGGCTTCTACAATGAGCAGTTCTTC.

This clonotype was counted between two and nine times. This sequence joins TRBV29-1 and TRBJ1-1; 10 bases are shared with TRBD1. This CDR3 has 15 amino acids. The J segment lost 3 bases and the V segment lost 4 bases, leaving 8 bases of the junction unmatched. CDR1 is SQVTM, CDR2 ANQGSEA, per germline. The CDR3 bases are TGCAGCGTTGTGGGGACAGGGGTGTGGGACACTGAAGCTTTCTTT. It is translated as CSVVGTGVWDTEAFF.

This clonotype was counted a few times. The rearrangement links TRBV28 to TRBJ1-1; D not resolved. The germline V gene has CDR1 MDHEN and CDR2 SYDVKM. This CDR3 has 11 residues. With 5 bases removed from V and 6 bases from J, the gap between germline ends came to 7 bases. CDR3 coding DNA: TGTGCCAGCAGTCAAGTATCTGAAGCTTTCTTT. Its translation is CASSQVSEAFF.

This clonotype was seen at least ten times. The rearrangement joins TRBV2 to TRBJ1-5; D is ambiguous. This CDR3 has 14 amino acids. Germline CDR1 SNHLY, CDR2 FYNNEI. V was cut by 6 bases and J by 3 bases, with 12 bases left in between. The CDR3 loop reads CASSGMRDNQPQHF. Here the CDR3 DNA reads TGTGCCAGCAGCGGGATGAGGGACAATCAGCCCCAGCATTTT.

This clonotype was counted ten times or more. DNA of the CDR3: TGTGCCAGCAGTCCGACAGGACGCTCTGGAAACACCATATATTTT. As protein: CASSPTGRSGNTIYF. The rearrangement uses TRBV27 and TRBJ1-3; D is perhaps TRBD1 (6 bases). The germline V and J ends were trimmed by 5 bases and 0 bases, with 11 bases remaining between them. The CDR3 is made up of 15 amino acids. Germline V CDR1 and CDR2: MNHEY, SMNVEV (reference sequence).

The table lists this clonotype with many counts. The chain joins TRBV3-1 to TRBJ1-1, with D possibly TRBD1 on 5 matching bases. Germline values: CDR1 LGHDT, CDR2 YNNKEL (reference sequence). Trimming took 4 bases from V and 5 from J, leaving 14 bases between them. CDR3 size: 14 residues. The CDR3 reads CASSPGTARTEAFF. CDR3 coding DNA: TGTGCCAGCAGCCCCGGGACGGCGAGGACTGAAGCTTTCTTT.

The chain uses TRBV19 and TRBJ2-5; no clear D gene. This CDR3 is built from 14 residues. With 0 bases removed from V and 5 bases from J, the gap between germline ends came to 10 bases. Germline loops: CDR1 LNHDA, CDR2 SQIVND (reference sequence). The CDR3 nucleotides read TGTGCCAGTAGTATAGATACGGGTGGGGAGACCCAGTACTTC. Encoded protein: CASSIDTGGETQYF.

This clonotype was seen more than once but under ten times. The CDR3: CASSFDGANTEAFF. In DNA form, the CDR3 reads TGCGCCAGCAGTTTTGACGGAGCGAACACTGAAGCTTTCTTT. This chain joins TRBV5-1 and TRBJ1-1; D is unclear. The CDR3 is made up of 14 amino acids. The ends were cut back, 5 bases at V and 1 base at J, with 12 bases in the middle. The germline CDR1 and CDR2 sequences are SGHRS and YFSETQ.

In its sample, this clonotype was seen a few times. The gene calls are TRBV7-2 and TRBJ2-2, with D perhaps matching TRBD2 (7 bases). The V gene's germline CDR1 is SGHTA and CDR2 FQGNSA. CDR3 size: 14 residues. V lost 5 bases to trimming and J lost 4 bases, with 11 bases between them. The CDR3 DNA reads as TGTGCCAGCAGCCCGCGGGGGCCCACCGGGGAGCTGTTTTTT. Translating it yields CASSPRGPTGELFF.

The chain links TRBV2 to TRBJ1-6; D remains ambiguous. In germline, CDR1 is SNHLY, CDR2 FYNNEI. The V end was cut by 3 bases, the J end by 7 bases, with 13 bases between. This CDR3 contains 15 residues. As DNA, the CDR3 is TGTGCCAGCAGTGAGGAGGGAGTAGGAAATTCACCCCTCCACTTT. This sequence encodes CASSEEGVGNSPLHF.

In this sample, this clonotype turned up many times. The chain employs TRBV21-1 and TRBJ2-1. TRBV21-1 is recorded as a pseudogene. The CDR3 runs to 17 residues. DNA of the CDR3: TGTGCCAGCAGCAAAGCTTTTGGCGGAGCCTCCTACAATGAGCAGTTCTTC. It codes for CASSKAFGGASYNEQFF.

This clonotype has a count of ten or more. The germline gene is not matched at one end of the junction; a read error may be the cause. The chain combines TRBV27 with TRBJ2-5, with TRBD1 identical over 10 bases. CDR3 length: 14 residues. The V gene's germline CDR1 is MNHEY and CDR2 SMNVEV (reference sequence). This chain's CDR3 is CASSSGQGQETQYF. The CDR3 bases are TGCGCCAGCAGTTCGGGACAGGGGCAAGAGACCCAGTACTTC.

The chain uses TRBV7-9 and TRBJ2-2; D is perhaps TRBD2 (6 bases). The CDR3 has 17 residues. Germline-derived CDR1 and CDR2 are SEHNR and FQNEAQ (reference sequence). V lost 5 bases and J lost 4, with 20 bases in between. The chain's CDR3 is CASSAALGGLGTGELFF. The CDR3 bases are TGTGCCAGCAGCGCGGCCCTAGGAGGGTTGGGCACCGGGGAGCTGTTTTTT.

Ten or more counts support this clonotype. This chain connects TRBV12-5 to TRBJ2-2; no reliable D call. The CDR3 is made up of 19 amino acids. Deletions cut 0 bases from V and 1 base from J, with 18 bases between. Germline CDR1 and CDR2: LGHNT and FRNRAP. The CDR3 DNA is TGTGCTAGTGGTTTGGTGCCGGACCCGATAATGGAGAACACCGGGGAGCTGTTTTTT. As protein: CASGLVPDPIMENTGELFF.